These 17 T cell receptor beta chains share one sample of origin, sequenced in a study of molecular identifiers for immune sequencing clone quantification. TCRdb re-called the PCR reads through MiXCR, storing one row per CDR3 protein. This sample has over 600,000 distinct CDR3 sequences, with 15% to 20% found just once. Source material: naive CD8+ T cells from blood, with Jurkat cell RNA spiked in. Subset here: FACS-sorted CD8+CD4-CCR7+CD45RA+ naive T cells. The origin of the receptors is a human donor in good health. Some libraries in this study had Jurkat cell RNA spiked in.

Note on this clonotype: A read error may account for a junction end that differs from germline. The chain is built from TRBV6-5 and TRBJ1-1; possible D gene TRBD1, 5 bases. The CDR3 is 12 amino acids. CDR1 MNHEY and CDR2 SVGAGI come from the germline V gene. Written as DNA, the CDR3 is TGTGCCAGCAGTTACGGGACCGCTGAAGTTTTCTTT. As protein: CASSYGTAEVFF.

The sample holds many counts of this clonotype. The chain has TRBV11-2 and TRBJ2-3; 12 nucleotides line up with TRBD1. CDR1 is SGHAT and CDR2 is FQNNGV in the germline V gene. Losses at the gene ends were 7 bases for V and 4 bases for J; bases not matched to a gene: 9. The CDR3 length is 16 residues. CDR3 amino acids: CASNLGTGGGSDTQYF. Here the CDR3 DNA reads TGTGCCAGCAACCTAGGGACAGGGGGCGGTTCAGATACGCAGTATTTT.

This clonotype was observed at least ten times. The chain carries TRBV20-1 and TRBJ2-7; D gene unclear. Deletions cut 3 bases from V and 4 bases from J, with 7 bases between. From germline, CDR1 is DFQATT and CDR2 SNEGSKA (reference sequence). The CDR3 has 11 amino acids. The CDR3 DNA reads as TGCAGTGCTAGTAAAGGATACGAGCAGTACTTC. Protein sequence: CSASKGYEQYF.

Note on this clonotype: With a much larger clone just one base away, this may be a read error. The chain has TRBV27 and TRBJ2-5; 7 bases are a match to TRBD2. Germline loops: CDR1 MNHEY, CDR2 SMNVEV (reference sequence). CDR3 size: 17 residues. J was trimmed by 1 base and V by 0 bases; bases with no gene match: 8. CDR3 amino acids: CASSLSLWASGQETQYF. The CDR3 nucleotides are TGTGCCAGCAGTTTATCCCTTTGGGCTAGCGGCCAAGAGACCCAGTACTTC.

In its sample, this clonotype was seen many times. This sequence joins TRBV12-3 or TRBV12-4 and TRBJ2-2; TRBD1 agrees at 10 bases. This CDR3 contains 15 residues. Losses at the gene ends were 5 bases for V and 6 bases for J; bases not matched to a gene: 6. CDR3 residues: CASSVGTGASGELFF. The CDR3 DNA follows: TGTGCCAGCAGTGTCGGGACAGGGGCATCCGGGGAGCTGTTTTTT.

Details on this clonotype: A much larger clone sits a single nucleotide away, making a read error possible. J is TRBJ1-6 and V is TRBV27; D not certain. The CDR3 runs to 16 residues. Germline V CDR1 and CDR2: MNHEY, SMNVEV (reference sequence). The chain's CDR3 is CAGSLDGVRVNSPLHF. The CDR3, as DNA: TGTGCCGGCAGTTTAGATGGGGTTAGAGTAAATTCACCCCTCCACTTT.

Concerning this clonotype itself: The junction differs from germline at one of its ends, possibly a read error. The chain's CDR3 is CASSTGTASYNEQSF. Written as DNA, the CDR3 is TGTGCCAGCAGCACAGGGACAGCCTCCTACAATGAGCAGTCCTTC. The rearrangement joins TRBV5-3 to TRBJ2-1, with TRBD1 identical over 7 bases. TRBV5-3 is an ORF, with its function uncertain. The CDR3 length is 15 residues.

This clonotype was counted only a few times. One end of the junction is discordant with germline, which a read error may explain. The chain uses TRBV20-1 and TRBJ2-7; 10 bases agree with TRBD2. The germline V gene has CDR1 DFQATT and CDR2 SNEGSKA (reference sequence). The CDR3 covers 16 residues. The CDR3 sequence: CSARVTLAGESYEQHF. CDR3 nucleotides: TGCAGTGCTAGGGTGACCCTAGCGGGAGAGTCCTACGAGCAGCACTTC.

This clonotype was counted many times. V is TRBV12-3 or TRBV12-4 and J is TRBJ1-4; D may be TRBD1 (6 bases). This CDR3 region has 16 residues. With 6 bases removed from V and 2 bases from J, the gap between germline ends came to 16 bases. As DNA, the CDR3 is TGTGCCAGCAGCCCAAACACAGGGTCCACTAATGAAAAACTGTTTTTT. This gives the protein CASSPNTGSTNEKLFF.

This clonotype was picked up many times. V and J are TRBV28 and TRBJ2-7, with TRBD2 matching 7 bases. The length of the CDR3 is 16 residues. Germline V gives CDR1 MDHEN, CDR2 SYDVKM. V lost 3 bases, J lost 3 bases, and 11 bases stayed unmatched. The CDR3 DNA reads TGTGCCAGCAGTTTCGCACTCGGGGGGTCATACTACGAGCAGTACTTC. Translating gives CASSFALGGSYYEQYF. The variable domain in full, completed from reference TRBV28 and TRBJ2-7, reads DVKVTQSSRYLVKRTGEKVFLECVQDMDHENMFWYRQDPGLGLRLIYFSYDVKMKEKGDIPEGYSVSREKKERFSLILESASTNQTSMYLCASSFALGGSYYEQYFGPGTRLTVT.

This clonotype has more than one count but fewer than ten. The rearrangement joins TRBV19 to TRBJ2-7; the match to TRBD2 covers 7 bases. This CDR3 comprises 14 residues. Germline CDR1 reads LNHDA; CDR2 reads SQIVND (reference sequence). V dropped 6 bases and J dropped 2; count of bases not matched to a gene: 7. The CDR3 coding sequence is TGTGCCAGTAGCCTAGCTAGCGGACCCTACGAGCAGTACTTC. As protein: CASSLASGPYEQYF.

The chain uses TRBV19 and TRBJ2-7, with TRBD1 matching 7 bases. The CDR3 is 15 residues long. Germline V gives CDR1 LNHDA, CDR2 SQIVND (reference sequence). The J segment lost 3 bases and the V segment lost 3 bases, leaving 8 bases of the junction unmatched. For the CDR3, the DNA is TGTGCCAGTAGTATGGCAGGGGGTAGTTACTACGAGCAGTACTTC. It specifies CASSMAGGSYYEQYF.

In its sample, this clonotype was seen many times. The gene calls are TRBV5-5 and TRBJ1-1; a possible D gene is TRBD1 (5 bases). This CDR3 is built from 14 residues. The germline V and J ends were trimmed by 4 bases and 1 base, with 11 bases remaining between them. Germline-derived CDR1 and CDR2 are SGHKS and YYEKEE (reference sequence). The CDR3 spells CASSVTTANTEAFF. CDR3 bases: TGTGCCAGCAGCGTCACGACAGCGAACACTGAAGCTTTCTTT.

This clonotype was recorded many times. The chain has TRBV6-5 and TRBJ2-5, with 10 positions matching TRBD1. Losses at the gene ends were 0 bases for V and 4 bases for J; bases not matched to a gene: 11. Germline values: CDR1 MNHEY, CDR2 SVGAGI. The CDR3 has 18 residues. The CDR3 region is CASSYSALGQGNRETQYF. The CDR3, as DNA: TGTGCCAGCAGTTACTCAGCACTGGGACAGGGGAATCGAGAGACCCAGTACTTC.

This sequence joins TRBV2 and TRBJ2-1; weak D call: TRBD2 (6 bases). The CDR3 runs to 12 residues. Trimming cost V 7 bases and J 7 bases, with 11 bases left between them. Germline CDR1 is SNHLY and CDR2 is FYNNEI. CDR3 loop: CASTGGANEQFF. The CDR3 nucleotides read TGTGCCAGCACTGGAGGGGCTAATGAGCAGTTCTTC.

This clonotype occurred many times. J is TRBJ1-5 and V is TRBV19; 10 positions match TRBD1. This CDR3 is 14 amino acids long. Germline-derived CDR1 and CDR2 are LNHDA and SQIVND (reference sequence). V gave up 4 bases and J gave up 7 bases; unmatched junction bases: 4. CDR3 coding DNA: TGTGCCAGTAGTACGGGGACAGGGGTCCAGCCCCAGCATTTT. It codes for CASSTGTGVQPQHF.

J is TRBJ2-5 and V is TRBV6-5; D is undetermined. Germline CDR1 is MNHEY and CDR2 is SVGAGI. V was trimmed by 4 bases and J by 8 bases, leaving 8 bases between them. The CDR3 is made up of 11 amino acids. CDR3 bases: TGTGCCAGCAGTTTTGGAAATACCCAGTACTTC. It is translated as CASSFGNTQYF.